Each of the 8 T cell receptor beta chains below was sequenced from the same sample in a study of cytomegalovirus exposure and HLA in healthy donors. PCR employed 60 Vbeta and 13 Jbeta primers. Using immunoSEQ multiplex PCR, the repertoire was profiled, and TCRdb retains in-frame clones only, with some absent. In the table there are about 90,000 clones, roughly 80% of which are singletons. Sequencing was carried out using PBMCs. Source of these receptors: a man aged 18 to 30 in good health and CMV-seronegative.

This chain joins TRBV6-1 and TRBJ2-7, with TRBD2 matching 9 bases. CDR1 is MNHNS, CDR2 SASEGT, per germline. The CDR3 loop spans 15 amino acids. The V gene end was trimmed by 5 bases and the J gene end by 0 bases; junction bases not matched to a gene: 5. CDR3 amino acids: CASSPLAGVSYEQYF. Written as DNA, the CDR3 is TGTGCCAGCAGTCCACTAGCGGGCGTCTCCTACGAGCAGTACTTC.

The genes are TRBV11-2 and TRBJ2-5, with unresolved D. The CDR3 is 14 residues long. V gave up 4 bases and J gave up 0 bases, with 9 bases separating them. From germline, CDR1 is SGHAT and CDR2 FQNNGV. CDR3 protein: CASSSLRYQETQYF. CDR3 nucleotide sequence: TGTGCCAGCAGCTCCCTCAGATACCAAGAGACCCAGTACTTC.

The CDR3 region has the DNA TGTGCCAGCAGCTTGTGGGGGGGCTCCTACAATGAGCAGTTCTTC. Amino acids: CASSLWGGSYNEQFF. V is TRBV5-6 and J is TRBJ2-1, with TRBD2 matching 7 bases. The V segment lost 1 base and the J segment 0 bases; nucleotides outside the gene matches: 1. This CDR3 is built from 15 residues. CDR1 SGHDT and CDR2 YYEEEE come from the germline V gene.

CDR3 sequence (DNA): TGCAGCGTTGCGACAGGTCCCCGTCAGCCCCAGCATTTT. Its translation is CSVATGPRQPQHF. The V gene is TRBV29-1, the J gene TRBJ1-5; a weak D match, TRBD1 (6 bases). The CDR3 is made up of 13 amino acids. Trimming shortened V by 4 bases and J by 6 bases, and 13 bases separated the two germline ends. The germline CDR1 and CDR2 sequences are SQVTM and ANQGSEA. Full variable domain (rest looked up from reference TRBV29-1 and TRBJ1-5): SAVISQKPSRDICQRGTSLTIQCQVDSQVTMMFWYRQQPGQSLTLIATANQGSEATYESGFVIDKFPISRPNLTFSTLTVSNMSPEDSSIYLCSVATGPRQPQHFGDGTRLSIL.

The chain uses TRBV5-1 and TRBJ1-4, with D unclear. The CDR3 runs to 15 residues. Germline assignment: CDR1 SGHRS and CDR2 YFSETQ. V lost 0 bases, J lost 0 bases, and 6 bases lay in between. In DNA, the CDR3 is TGCGCCAGCAGCTTGGGAGCTTCAACTAATGAAAAACTGTTTTTT. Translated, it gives CASSLGASTNEKLFF.

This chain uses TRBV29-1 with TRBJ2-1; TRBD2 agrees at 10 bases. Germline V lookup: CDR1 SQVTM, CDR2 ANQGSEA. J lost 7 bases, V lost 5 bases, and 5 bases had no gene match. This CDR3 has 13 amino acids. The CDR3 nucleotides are TGCAGCGTTAGCGGGAGGGCGGGAAATGAGCAGTTCTTC. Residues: CSVSGRAGNEQFF.

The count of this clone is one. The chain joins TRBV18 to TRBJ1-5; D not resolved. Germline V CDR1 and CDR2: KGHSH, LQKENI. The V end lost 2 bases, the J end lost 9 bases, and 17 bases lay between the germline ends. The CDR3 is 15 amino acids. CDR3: CASSPSGVLAGPQHF. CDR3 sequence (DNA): TGTGCCAGCTCACCAAGTGGTGTTCTTGCGGGGCCCCAGCATTTT.

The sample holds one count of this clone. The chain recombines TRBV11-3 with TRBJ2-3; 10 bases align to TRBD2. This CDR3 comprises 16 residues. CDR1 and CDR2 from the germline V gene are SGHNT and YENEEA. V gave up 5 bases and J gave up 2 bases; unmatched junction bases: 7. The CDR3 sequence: CASSPGTSETTDTQYF. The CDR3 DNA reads TGTGCCAGCAGCCCAGGGACTAGCGAGACCACAGATACGCAGTATTTT.